This passage covers 7 T cell receptor beta chains from one sample sequenced in a study of blood T cells in healthy people across ages. A second about 6 to 12 cycle PCR used barcoded and J-beta primers. TCRdb recomputed calls from the 5' RACE reads with MiXCR, one row per CDR3 protein. The sample lists approximately 1.5 million distinct CDR3 sequences, about 31% occurring once. Material for sequencing was blood. The receptors shown here come from a woman aged 25 to 39 in good health.

The chain carries TRBV7-3 and TRBJ1-2, with D tentatively TRBD1 (6 bases). V lost 5 bases and J 4 bases, leaving 32 bases between the germline ends. Germline V gene sequence: CDR1 SGHTA, CDR2 FQGTGA. CDR3 length: 20 amino acids. The CDR3 reads CASSRSYSGDRERSPYGYTF. CDR3 nucleotide sequence: TGTGCCAGCAGCCGCAGCTACTCAGGGGATCGAGAACGGAGCCCCTATGGCTACACCTTC. The variable domain in full, completed from reference TRBV7-3 and TRBJ1-2, reads GAGVSQTPSNKVTEKGKYVELRCDPISGHTALYWYRQSLGQGPEFLIYFQGTGAADDSGLPNDRFFAVRPEGSVSTLKIQRTERGDSAVYLCASSRSYSGDRERSPYGYTFGSGTRLTVV.

In this sample, this clonotype turned up a few times. The chain combines TRBV6-1 with TRBJ1-2; D remains unclear. The germline gives CDR1 MNHNS, CDR2 SASEGT. This CDR3 has 12 amino acids. The V and J ends lost 7 bases and 4 bases respectively, with 10 bases between them. The CDR3 coding sequence is TGTGCCAGCACGGAGCTTCTCTATGGCTACACCTTC. This encodes CASTELLYGYTF.

A few counts support this clonotype. V gene TRBV25-1 combines with J gene TRBJ2-2, with unresolved D. This CDR3 comprises 13 residues. The V end lost 7 bases, the J end lost 3 bases, and 9 bases lay between the germline ends. Germline CDR1 reads MGHDK; CDR2 reads SYGVNS. The CDR3: CASMGSYTGELFF. The CDR3 coding sequence is TGTGCCAGCATGGGGTCCTACACCGGGGAGCTGTTTTTT.

J is TRBJ2-7 and V is TRBV9, with D possibly being TRBD2 (6 bases). This CDR3 comprises 15 residues. Trimming cost V 0 bases and J 0 bases, with 10 bases left between them. The germline gives CDR1 SGDLS, CDR2 YYNGEE. The CDR3 DNA reads as TGTGCCAGCAGCGTAGAGAGCGGGCCCTCCTACGAGCAGTACTTC. This codes for CASSVESGPSYEQYF.

The sample holds a few counts of this clonotype. The chain employs TRBV12-3 or TRBV12-4 and TRBJ2-3; 10 nucleotides agree with TRBD2. This CDR3 is built from 15 residues. V was clipped by 2 bases and J by 6 bases; unmatched bases: 5. CDR3 nucleotide sequence: TGTGCCAGCAGTTTAATGCTAGCGGGAGCGGATACGCAGTATTTT. Translation gives CASSLMLAGADTQYF.

This clonotype appeared a few times. V usage is TRBV28 and J usage is TRBJ1-6; D uncertain. The CDR3 runs 14 residues. CDR1 MDHEN and CDR2 SYDVKM come from the germline V gene. V lost 6 bases to trimming and J lost 9 bases, with 15 bases between them. The CDR3 loop is CASRLWTFGSPLHF. The CDR3 DNA follows: TGTGCCAGCAGATTGTGGACTTTTGGTTCACCCCTCCACTTT. The full variable domain, rest sourced from reference TRBV28 and TRBJ1-6, is DVKVTQSSRYLVKRTGEKVFLECVQDMDHENMFWYRQDPGLGLRLIYFSYDVKMKEKGDIPEGYSVSREKKERFSLILESASTNQTSMYLCASRLWTFGSPLHFGNGTRLTVT.

The rearrangement links TRBV10-3 to TRBJ2-3; a weak D match, TRBD2 (6 bases). The V gene lost 0 bases and the J gene lost 0 bases, with 13 bases spanning the gap. The CDR3 has 17 amino acids. The germline gives CDR1 ENHRY, CDR2 SYGVKD. In DNA form, the CDR3 reads TGTGCCATCAGTGAGTCGTTGGGGCGGGGTAGCACAGATACGCAGTATTTT. This translates into CAISESLGRGSTDTQYF.